This T cell receptor (beta chain) was retrieved from a study of blood T cell repertoires in COVID-19. Cohort allocation depended upon clinical history that participants reported. Looked up from germline, CDR1 is LGHDT and CDR2 is YNNKEL (reference sequence). This CDR3 spans 14 amino acids. The V end was cut by 5 bases, the J end by 3 bases, with 14 bases between. Repertoires were generated with immunoSEQ multiplex PCR, while TCRdb's copy carries only in-frame clones and drops some. The data show roughly 260,000 clones, over 80% seen once. This clonotype originated in a human donor in a cohort exposed to, infected with or recovered from COVID-19 (not recorded which). The donor label of this sample is uncertain. This chain links TRBV3-1 (or the pseudogene TRBV3-2) with TRBJ2-7, with TRBD1 as a possible D gene (6 bases). Specimen: PBMCs or T cells enriched from blood (not recorded which). CDR3 in DNA: TGTGCCAGCAGCTCCGGGACAACGCTCTACGAGCAGTACTTC. Its translation: CASSSGTTLYEQYF.